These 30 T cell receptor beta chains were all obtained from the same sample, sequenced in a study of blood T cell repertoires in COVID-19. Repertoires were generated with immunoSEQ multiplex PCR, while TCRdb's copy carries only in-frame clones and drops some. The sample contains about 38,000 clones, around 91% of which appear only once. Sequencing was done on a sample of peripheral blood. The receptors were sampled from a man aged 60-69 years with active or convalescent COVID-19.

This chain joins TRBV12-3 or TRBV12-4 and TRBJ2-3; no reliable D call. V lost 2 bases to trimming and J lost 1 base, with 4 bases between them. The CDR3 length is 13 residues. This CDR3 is CASSLRGTDTQYF. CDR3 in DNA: TGTGCCAGCAGTTTACGTGGCACAGATACGCAGTATTTT.

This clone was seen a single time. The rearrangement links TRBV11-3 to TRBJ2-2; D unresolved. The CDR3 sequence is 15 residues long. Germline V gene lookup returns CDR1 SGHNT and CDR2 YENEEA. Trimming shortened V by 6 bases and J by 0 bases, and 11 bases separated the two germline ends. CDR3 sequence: CASSPRWANTGELFF. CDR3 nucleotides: TGTGCCAGCAGTCCTAGATGGGCGAACACCGGGGAGCTGTTTTTT.

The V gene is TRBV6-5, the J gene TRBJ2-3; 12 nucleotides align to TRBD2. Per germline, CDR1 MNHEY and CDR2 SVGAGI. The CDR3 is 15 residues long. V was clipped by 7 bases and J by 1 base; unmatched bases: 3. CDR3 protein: CASKRTSGGTDTQYF. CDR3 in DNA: TGTGCCAGCAAACGGACTAGCGGGGGCACAGATACGCAGTATTTT.

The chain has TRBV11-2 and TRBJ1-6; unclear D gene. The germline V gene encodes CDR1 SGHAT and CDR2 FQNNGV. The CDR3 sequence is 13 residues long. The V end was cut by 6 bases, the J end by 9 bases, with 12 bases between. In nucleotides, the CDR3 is TGTGCCAGCAGACGGACTGCGGGTTCACCCCTCCACTTT. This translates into CASRRTAGSPLHF.

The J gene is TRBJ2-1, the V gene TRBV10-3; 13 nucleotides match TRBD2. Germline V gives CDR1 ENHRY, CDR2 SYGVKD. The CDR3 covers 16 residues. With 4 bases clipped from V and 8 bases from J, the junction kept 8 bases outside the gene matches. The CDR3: CAISGQTSGRADEQFF. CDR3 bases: TGTGCCATCAGTGGTCAAACTAGCGGGAGGGCCGATGAGCAGTTCTTC.

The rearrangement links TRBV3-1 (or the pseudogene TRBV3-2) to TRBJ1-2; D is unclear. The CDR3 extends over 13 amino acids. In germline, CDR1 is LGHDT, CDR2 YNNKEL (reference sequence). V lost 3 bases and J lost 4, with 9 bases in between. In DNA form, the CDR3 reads TGTGCCAGCAGCCAGAATAGCTTCTATGGCTACACCTTC. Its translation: CASSQNSFYGYTF.

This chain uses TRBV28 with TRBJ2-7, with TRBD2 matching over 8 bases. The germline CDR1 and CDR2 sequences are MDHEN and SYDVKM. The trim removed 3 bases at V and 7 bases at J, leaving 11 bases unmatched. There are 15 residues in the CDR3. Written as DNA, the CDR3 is TGTGCCAGCAGTTTGTTCGGCGGGAGGATGGGAGAGCAGTACTTC. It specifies CASSLFGGRMGEQYF.

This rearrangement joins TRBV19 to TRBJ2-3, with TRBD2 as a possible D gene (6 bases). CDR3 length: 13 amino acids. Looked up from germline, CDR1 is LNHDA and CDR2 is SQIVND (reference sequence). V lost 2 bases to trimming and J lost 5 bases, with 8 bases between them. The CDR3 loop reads CASSIQEGDTQYF. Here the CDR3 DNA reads TGTGCCAGTAGTATACAGGAGGGAGATACGCAGTATTTT.

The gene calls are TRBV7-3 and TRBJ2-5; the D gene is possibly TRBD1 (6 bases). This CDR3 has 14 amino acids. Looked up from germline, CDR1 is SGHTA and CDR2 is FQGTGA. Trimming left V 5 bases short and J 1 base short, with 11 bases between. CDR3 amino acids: CASSPGHLQETQYF. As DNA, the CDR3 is TGTGCCAGCAGCCCGGGACATCTCCAAGAGACCCAGTACTTC.

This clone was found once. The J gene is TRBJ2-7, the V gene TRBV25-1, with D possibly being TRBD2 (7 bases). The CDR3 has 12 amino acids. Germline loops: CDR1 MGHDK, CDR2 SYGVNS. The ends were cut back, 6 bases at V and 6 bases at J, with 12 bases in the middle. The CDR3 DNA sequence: TGTGCCAGCAGCTCAGGGGAGGGCGAGCAGTACTTC. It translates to CASSSGEGEQYF.

In DNA, the CDR3 is TGTGCCAGCAGCTCCCCTAGACTAGCGGGAGATGAGCAGTTCTTC. Protein sequence: CASSSPRLAGDEQFF. The V and J genes are TRBV7-8 and TRBJ2-1, with TRBD2 matching over 12 bases. Trimming cost V 4 bases and J 8 bases; bases outside gene matches: 6. This CDR3 spans 15 amino acids. Germline CDR1 and CDR2: SGHVS and FQNEAQ.

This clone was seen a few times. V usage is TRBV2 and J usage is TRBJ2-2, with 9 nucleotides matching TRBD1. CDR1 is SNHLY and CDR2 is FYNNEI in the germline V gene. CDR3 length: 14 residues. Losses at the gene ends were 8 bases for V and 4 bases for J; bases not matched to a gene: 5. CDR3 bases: TGTGCCAGCTGGGGACAGGGTGGCACCGGGGAGCTGTTTTTT. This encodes CASWGQGGTGELFF.

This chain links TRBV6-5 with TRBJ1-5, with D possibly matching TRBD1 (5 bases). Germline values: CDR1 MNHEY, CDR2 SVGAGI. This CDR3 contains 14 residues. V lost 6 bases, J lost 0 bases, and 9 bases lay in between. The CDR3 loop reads CASRVDISNQPQHF. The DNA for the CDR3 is TGTGCCAGCAGGGTGGACATTAGCAATCAGCCCCAGCATTTT.

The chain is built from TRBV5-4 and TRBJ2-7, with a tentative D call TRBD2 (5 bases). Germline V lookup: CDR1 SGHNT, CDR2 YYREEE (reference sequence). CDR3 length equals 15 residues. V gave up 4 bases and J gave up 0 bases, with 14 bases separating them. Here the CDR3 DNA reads TGTGCCAGCAGCCTTAGCGCCAGGAGCTCCTACGAGCAGTACTTC. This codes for CASSLSARSSYEQYF.

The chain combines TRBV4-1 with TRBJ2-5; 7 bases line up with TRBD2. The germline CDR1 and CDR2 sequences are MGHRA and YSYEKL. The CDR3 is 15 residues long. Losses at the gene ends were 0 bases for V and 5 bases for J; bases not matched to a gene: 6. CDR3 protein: CASSQESLAFETQYF. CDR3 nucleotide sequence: TGCGCCAGCAGCCAAGAGTCACTAGCGTTTGAGACCCAGTACTTC.

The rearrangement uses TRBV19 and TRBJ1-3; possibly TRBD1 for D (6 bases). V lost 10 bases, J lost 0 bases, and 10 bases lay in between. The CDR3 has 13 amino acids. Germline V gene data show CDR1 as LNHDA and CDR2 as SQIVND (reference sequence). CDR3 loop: CATRGDSGNTIYF. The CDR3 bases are TGTGCCACCAGGGGAGACTCTGGAAACACCATATATTTT.

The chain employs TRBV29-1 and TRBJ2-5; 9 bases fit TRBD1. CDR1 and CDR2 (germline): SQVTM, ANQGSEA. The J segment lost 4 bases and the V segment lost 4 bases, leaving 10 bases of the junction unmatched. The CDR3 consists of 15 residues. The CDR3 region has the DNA TGCAGCGTTGTAGTCGGACAGGGGATGACAGAGACCCAGTACTTC. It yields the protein CSVVVGQGMTETQYF. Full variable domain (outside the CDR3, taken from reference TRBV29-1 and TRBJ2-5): SAVISQKPSRDICQRGTSLTIQCQVDSQVTMMFWYRQQPGQSLTLIATANQGSEATYESGFVIDKFPISRPNLTFSTLTVSNMSPEDSSIYLCSVVVGQGMTETQYFGPGTRLLVL.

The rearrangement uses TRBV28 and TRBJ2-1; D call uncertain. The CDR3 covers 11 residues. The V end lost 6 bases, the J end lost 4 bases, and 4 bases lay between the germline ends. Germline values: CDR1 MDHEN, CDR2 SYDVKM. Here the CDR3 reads CASRSYNEQFF. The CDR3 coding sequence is TGTGCCAGCAGGTCTTACAATGAGCAGTTCTTC.

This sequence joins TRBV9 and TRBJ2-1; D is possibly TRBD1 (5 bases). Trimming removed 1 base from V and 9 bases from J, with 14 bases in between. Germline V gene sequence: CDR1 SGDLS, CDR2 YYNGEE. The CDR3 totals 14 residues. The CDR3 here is CASSVRWERGEQFF. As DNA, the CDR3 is TGTGCCAGCAGCGTAAGATGGGAAAGGGGTGAGCAGTTCTTC.

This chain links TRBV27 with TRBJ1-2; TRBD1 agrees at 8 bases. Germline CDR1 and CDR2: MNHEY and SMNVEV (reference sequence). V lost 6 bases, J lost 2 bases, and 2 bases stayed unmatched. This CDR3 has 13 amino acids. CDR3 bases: TGTGCCAGCAGGAGGACAGGGAACTATGGCTACACCTTC. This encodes CASRRTGNYGYTF.

The CDR3 protein is CASSLNGRPDTQYF. CDR3 bases: TGTGCCAGCAGCTTAAACGGGAGGCCAGATACGCAGTATTTT. The rearrangement joins TRBV7-2 to TRBJ2-3; 7 bases fit TRBD2. The CDR3 sequence is 14 residues long. CDR1 and CDR2 from the germline V gene are SGHTA and FQGNSA. J was trimmed by 4 bases and V by 2 bases; bases with no gene match: 3.

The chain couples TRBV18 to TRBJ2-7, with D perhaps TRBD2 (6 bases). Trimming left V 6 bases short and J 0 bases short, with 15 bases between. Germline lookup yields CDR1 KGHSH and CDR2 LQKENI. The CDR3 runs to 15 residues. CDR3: CASSLNRESSYEQYF. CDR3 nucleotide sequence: TGTGCCAGCTCCCTCAACCGGGAGTCCTCCTACGAGCAGTACTTC.

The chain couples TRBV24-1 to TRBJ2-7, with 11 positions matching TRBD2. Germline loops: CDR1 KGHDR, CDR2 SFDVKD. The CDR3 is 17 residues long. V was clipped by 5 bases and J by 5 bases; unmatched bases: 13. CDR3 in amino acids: CATSAPTSGKVFHEQYF. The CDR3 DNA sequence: TGTGCCACCAGTGCGCCGACTAGCGGGAAAGTTTTCCACGAGCAGTACTTC.

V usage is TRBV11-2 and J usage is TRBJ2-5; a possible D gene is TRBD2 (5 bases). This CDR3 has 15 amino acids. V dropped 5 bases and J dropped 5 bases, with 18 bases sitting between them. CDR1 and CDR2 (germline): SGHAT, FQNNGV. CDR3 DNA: TGTGCCAGCAGCGGCCGGCGGGCTAGGTCGGAGACCCAGTACTTC. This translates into CASSGRRARSETQYF.

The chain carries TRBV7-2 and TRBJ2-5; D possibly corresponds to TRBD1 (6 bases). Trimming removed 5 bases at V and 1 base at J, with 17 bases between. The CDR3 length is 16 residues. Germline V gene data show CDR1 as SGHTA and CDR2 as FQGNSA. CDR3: CASSLPRGKGQETQYF. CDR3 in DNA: TGTGCCAGCAGCCTACCGAGGGGGAAAGGCCAAGAGACCCAGTACTTC.

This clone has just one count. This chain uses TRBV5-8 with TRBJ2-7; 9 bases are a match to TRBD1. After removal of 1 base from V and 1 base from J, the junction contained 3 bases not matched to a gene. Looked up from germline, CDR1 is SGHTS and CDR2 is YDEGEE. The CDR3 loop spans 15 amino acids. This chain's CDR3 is CASSLTGTGSYEQYF. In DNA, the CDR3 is TGTGCCAGCAGCTTGACCGGGACAGGGTCCTACGAGCAGTACTTC.

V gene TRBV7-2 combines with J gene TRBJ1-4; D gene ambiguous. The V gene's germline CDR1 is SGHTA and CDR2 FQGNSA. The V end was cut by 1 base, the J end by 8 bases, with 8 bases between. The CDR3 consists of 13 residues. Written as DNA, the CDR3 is TGTGCCAGCAGCTTAGAGGGAGGGGAAAAACTGTTTTTT. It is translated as CASSLEGGEKLFF.

The CDR3 DNA sequence: TGTGCCAGCAGTACGACAGGGTATCAGCCCCAGCATTTT. Its protein product is CASSTTGYQPQHF. The chain joins TRBV28 to TRBJ1-5; 7 nucleotides match TRBD1. Germline V gene lookup returns CDR1 MDHEN and CDR2 SYDVKM. Trimming at V came to 5 bases and at J to 5 bases, leaving 3 bases not matched to a gene. The CDR3 runs 13 residues.

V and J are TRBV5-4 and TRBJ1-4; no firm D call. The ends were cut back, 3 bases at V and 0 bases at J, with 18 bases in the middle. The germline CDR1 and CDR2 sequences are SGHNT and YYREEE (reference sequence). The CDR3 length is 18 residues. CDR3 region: CASSYSPTGYSTNEKLFF. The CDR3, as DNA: TGTGCCAGCAGCTACTCCCCCACGGGGTATTCAACTAATGAAAAACTGTTTTTT.

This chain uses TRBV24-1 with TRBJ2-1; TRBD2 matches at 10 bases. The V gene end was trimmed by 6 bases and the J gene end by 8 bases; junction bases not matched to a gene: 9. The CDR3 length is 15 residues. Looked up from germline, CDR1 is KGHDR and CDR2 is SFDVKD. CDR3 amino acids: CATSQPAGGPDEQFF. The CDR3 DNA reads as TGTGCCACCAGTCAGCCAGCGGGAGGGCCGGATGAGCAGTTCTTC.